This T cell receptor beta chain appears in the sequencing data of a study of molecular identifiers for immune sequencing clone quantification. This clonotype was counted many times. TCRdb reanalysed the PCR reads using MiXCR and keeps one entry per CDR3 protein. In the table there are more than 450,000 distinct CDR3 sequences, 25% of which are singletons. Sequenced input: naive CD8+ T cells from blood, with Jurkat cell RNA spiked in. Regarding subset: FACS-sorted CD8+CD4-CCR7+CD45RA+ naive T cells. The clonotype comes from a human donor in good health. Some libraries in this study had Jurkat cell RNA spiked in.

The CDR3 DNA follows: TGTGCCAGCAGTGCTCGAGTAGGGTTCCAGCCCCAGCATTTT. It codes for CASSARVGFQPQHF. The chain combines TRBV28 with TRBJ1-5, with no clear D. This CDR3 has 14 residues. The germline CDR1 and CDR2 sequences are MDHEN and SYDVKM. V was pared by 5 bases and J by 7 bases, with 15 bases between.